This TCR beta chain was identified in a study of T cell clones after liver transplantation. Turning to the study itself: Third-party-reactive TCRbeta sequences from pre-transplant mixed lymphocyte reactions served as antigen-independent comparators. Tolerance: complete withdrawal held at least one year, liver enzymes staying within twice normal. Overall study findings and caveats: Conclusions were preliminary, with small, heterogeneous patient groups.

Unstimulated PBMCs were sorted into CD3+CD4+ and CD3+CD8+ populations. Data came from immunoSEQ multiplex PCR; TCRdb stores just in-frame clones and leaves some out. Among some 75,000 clones listed, about four fifths were seen once. V was pared by 2 bases and J by 6 bases, with 3 bases of the junction left unmatched. This CDR3 contains 14 residues. The germline V gene has CDR1 SGHRS and CDR2 YFSETQ. As for this clone: Antigen: not known.

The gene calls are TRBV5-1 and TRBJ2-3; 10 nucleotides match TRBD2. This sequence originates from a human donor who received a liver transplant. Sequences were derived from CD4+ T cells from blood, sampled before liver transplant. CDR3 loop: CASSFSGRSDTQYF. The CDR3 region has the DNA TGCGCCAGCAGCTTTAGCGGGAGGTCCGATACGCAGTATTTT.